This entry describes one T cell receptor (beta chain). This clonotype was picked up many times. Its specific antigen is unknown. The input lacks base qualities; no much larger clone sits a single base away. The entry originates in a study of T cells in Graves' hyperthyroidism and ophthalmopathy (dated by TCRdb to about 2019). As for the study more broadly: Peripheral blood was sampled at the time of initial diagnosis, prior to any treatment. A discovery cohort of around 98 patients, roughly 40 with Graves' ophthalmopathy and approximately 57 with stable Graves' hyperthyroidism, was used to find distinguishing TCR V-J signatures. Whether ophthalmopathy could be predicted prospectively was tested in an independent validation cohort made up of roughly 20 hyperthyroidism patients plus 17 patients who later progressed to ophthalmopathy. The approximately 100 discovery patients were divided at random into training and test sets in a 7:3 ratio. Thyroid tissue and blood T-cell repertoires from several Graves' hyperthyroidism patients were also compared in the study. Once sampling was done, hyperthyroidism patients were given methimazole at a starting dose of 30 mg daily, whereas ophthalmopathy patients were given high-dose intravenous methylprednisolone. The paper reports TCR Vbeta CDR3 sequencing of more than 120 peripheral blood samples: approximately 41 ophthalmopathy, some 80 hyperthyroidism and roughly 17 progressor patients. Results the study describes overall, beyond this receptor: In validation, the model predicted progression to ophthalmopathy a median of around six months before onset, with about 70% sensitivity and 72.22% specificity. No statistical method was used to set the sample size in advance, and investigators knew the group allocation. Most expanded thyroid clonotypes (frequency above 0.001) were also detected in blood, a finding suggesting that blood repertoires may reflect thyroid immune responses. Ophthalmopathy was separated from stable hyperthyroidism by a 13 V-J signature model, with approximately 85% sensitivity and 81% to 82% specificity obtained in cross-validation and 80%/75% obtained in testing.

The TCR beta CDR3 regions were amplified from the RNA transcripts. The first round of RT-PCR for the TCR CDR3 was performed with the HTBI primer set and the Qiagen OneStep RT-PCR kit. The libraries were constructed in a second round of multiplex PCR and then size-selected and purified. Sequencing of the libraries was done on an Illumina HiSeq2000 using paired-end 100 bp reads. On the authors' methods: SOAPnuke was used to process the raw data, with reads discarded if the reads contained adapters or uncalled bases, had a mean Phred below 15, or lacked an exact constant-primer or identifier match. High-quality paired reads were merged with COPE v1.2.5, and unique nucleotide sequences were defined as clonotypes. MiTCR v1.1 was used to align clonotypes to the IMGT TRBV, TRBD and TRBJ reference segments. The analysis was restricted to V-J combinations with a frequency above 0.0001, which together covered around 99% of the repertoires. A TCS score was defined as the ratio between F50 (clonal expansion) and ExV (chaos), using BLOSUM62-based TCRdist between CDR3 peptides within each V-J. Welch's t-statistics and random forest reduced 450 to 600 V-J features to 13, which were used in a naive Bayes classifier (R e1071). In TCRdb, the public reads were trimmed at Q25 with fastp and aligned with MiXCR, with productive beta chains retained. Every distinct CDR3 protein forms one entry, paired with its most common genes and DNA. The V and J calls here are based on TCRdb, not the publication. The sample contains under 350,000 distinct CDR3 sequences, about an eighth of them found a single time. Of the sample, 6.5% to 10% is held by the ten largest clones.

The hyperthyroidism patients were between 18 and 65 years old and newly diagnosed, with a disease duration of less than 2 months. Exclusion was applied to patients with uncontrolled infections, other autoimmune diseases, pregnancy or lactation. Clinical symptoms, serum thyroxine and TRAb, thyroid ultrasound, and orbital computed tomography formed the basis for the diagnoses. Blood from progressor patients was drawn when they were first diagnosed with hyperthyroidism, before any ophthalmopathy symptoms appeared. Ficoll-Paque density gradient centrifugation was used to isolate PBMCs from around 10 ml of fresh peripheral blood. Progressor patients were first diagnosed with Graves' hyperthyroidism and then developed ophthalmopathy during follow-up. Trizol reagent was used to extract total RNA, and RNA quality was then checked on an Agilent 2100 Bioanalyzer. Between the V and J ends, shortened by 0 bases and 3 bases respectively, the junction contains 6 bases. From its cysteine to its phenylalanine, the CDR3 spans 13 amino acids. CDR3 DNA only is kept here, 39 bases in frame from base 1. The germline V gene (reference sequence) sets CDR1 to DFQATT and CDR2 to SNEGSKA.

The chain was built from TRBV20-1 and TRBJ1-5; no D gene can be assigned with confidence. The specimen was blood. The TCR comes from a woman younger than 45 with Graves' hyperthyroidism that later progressed to Graves' ophthalmopathy. The sequenced DNA is TGCAGTGCTAGAGAAAGCCTCAATCAGCCCCAGCATTTT. Translation gives CSARESLNQPQHF.